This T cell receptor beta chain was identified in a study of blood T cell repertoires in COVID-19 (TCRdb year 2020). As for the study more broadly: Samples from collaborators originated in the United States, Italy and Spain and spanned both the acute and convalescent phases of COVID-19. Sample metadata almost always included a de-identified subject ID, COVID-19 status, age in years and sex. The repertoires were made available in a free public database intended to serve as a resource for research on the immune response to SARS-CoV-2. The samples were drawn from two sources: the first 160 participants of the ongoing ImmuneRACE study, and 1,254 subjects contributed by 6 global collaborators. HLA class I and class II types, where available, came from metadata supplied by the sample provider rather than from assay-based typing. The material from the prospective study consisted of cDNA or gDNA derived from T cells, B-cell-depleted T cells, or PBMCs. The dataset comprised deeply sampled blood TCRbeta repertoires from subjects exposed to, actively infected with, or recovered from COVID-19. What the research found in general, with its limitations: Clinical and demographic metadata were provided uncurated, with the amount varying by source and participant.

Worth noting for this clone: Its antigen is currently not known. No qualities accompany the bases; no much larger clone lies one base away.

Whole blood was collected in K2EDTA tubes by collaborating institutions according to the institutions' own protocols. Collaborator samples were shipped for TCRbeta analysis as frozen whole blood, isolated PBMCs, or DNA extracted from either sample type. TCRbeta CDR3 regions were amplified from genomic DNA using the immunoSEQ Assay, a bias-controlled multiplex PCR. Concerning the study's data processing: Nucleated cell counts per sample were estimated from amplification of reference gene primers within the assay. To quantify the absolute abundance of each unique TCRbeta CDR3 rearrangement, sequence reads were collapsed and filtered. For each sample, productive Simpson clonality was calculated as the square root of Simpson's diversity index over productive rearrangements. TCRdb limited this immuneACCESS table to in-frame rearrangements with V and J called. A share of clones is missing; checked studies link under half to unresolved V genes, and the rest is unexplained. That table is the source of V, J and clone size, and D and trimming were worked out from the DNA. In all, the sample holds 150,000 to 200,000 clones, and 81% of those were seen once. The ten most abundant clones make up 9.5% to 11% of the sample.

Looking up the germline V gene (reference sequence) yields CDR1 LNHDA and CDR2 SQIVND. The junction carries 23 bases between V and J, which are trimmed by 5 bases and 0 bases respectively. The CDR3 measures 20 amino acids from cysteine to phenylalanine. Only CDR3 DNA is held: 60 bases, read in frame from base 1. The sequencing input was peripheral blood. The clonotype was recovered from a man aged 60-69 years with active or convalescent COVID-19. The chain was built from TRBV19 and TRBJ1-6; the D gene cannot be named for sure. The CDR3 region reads CASSLGAKFGRSSYNSPLHF. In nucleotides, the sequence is TGTGCCAGTAGTTTGGGAGCGAAATTTGGACGGAGCTCCTATAATTCACCCCTCCACTTT.